This TCR beta chain was recovered during a study of T cells expressing NK-cell markers. About the research overall: Sequencing of TCR beta repertoires drew on sorted CD3+CD56+NKG2C+, CD3+CD56+NKG2C- and CD3+CD56-NKG2C+ T cells. The study sequenced eight donors, seven HCMV-seropositive and one seronegative. General study points: Dominant NKG2C+ clonotype frequencies of about 1.0-8% of CD8+ T cells were measured in roughly 6 donors. Similarly, these clonotypes led the CD3+CD56-NKG2C+ fraction as well in a few donors.

With respect to this clonotype: Antigen: not known.

One entry per CDR3 protein, without DNA, is what TCRdb gives after re-calling the 5' RACE reads. With a few hundred thousand distinct CDR3 sequences in the sample, the ten largest clones hold 0.39%. CDR3 size: 19 residues. Germline V gives CDR1 SGHTA, CDR2 FQGTGA. This clonotype originated in a man aged 18-30 years in good health. The chain has TRBV7-3 and TRBJ2-1; TCRdb reports TRBD2, a call that lacks DNA to check it against. Sequencing used blood T cells: a sorted CD56 or NKG2C T cell subset, CD4+ or CD8+ T cells, or bulk PBMC T cells (not recorded which). The CDR3 spells CASSQPSRSGRATYNEQFF.